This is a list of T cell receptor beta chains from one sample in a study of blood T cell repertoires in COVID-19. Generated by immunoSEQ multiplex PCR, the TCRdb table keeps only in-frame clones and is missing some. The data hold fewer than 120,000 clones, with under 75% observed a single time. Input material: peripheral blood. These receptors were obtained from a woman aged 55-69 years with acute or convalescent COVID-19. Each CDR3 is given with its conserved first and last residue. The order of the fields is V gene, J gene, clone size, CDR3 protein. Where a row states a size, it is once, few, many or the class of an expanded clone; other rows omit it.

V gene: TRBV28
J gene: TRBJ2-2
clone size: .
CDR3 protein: CASSDSSGYTGELFF

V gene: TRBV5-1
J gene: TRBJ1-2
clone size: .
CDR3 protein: CASRKGQGRDGYTF

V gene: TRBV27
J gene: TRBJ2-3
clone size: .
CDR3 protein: CASSVRGSGDTQYF

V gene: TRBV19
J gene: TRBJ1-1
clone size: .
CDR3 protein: CASQVAHGNTEAFF

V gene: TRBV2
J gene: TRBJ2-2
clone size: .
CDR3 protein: CASQREGATNTGELFF

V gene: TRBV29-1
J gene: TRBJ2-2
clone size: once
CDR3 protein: CSVERGGQTGELFF

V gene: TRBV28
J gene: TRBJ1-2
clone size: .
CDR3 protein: CASSYREGYTF

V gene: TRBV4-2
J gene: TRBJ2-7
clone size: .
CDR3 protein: CASSQVGEDSYEQYF

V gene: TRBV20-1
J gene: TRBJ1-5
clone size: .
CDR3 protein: CSAGGAQPQHF

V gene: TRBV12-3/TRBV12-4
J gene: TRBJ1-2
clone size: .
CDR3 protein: CASSLADGYTF

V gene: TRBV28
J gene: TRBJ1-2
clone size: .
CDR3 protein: CASSTGGSIYGYTF

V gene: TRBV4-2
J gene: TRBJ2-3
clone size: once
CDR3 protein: CASASGGSTDTQYF

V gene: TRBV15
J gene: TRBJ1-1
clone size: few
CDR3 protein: CATSSRGIWNTEAFF

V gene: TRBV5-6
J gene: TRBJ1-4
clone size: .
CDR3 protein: CASSLEGRGNEKLFF

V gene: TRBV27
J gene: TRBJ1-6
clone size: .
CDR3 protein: CASSLWGRASSYNSPLHF

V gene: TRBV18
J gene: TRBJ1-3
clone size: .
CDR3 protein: CASSPGADPGNTIYF

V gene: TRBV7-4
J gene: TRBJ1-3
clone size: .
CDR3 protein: CASSLAEGPSSGNTIYF

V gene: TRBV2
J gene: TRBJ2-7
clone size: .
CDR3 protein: CASSEGTGIREQYF

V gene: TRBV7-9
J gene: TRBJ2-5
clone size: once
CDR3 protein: CASSAIGSLKEETQYF

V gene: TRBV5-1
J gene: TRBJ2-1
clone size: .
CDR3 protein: CASSLGTSYNEQFF